The 22 T cell receptor beta chains in this list originate from one sample, sequenced in a study of beta chain features in type 1 diabetes. Reverse transcribing all isolated RNA meant expressed TCRB transcripts were sequenced. Repertoires were generated with immunoSEQ multiplex PCR, while TCRdb's copy carries only in-frame clones and drops some. The sample holds some 330,000 clones, around 12% seen once. Broader study findings: There was a moderate but significant shortening of TCRB CDR3s in all four CD4+ subsets of Type 1 diabetes patients.

The antigens these receptors bind are not known. The material sequenced was naive CD4+ T cells from blood. The receptors originated from a woman under 30 with type 1 diabetes.

On this clone: The same CDR3 is also encoded by other DNA sequences in this sample. V is TRBV6-6 and J is TRBJ2-7; no definite D call. The CDR3 runs 12 residues. Trimming took 7 bases from V and 0 from J, leaving 7 bases between them. CDR1 and CDR2 from the germline V gene are MNHNY and SVGAGI (reference sequence). In DNA form, the CDR3 reads TGTGCCAGCACGAGCTCCTCCTACGAGCAGTACTTC. This gives the protein CASTSSSYEQYF.

In this sample, this clone turned up a few times. The chain uses TRBV10-3 and TRBJ2-2; unclear D gene. CDR1 and CDR2 (germline): ENHRY, SYGVKD. CDR3 size: 11 residues. With 7 bases removed from V and 9 bases from J, the gap between germline ends came to 9 bases. DNA of the CDR3: TGTGCCATCACAATCGGTCGGGAGCTGTTTTTT. Protein sequence: CAITIGRELFF.

A few counts support this clone. This chain connects TRBV7-8 to TRBJ2-1, with D hard to call. CDR1 and CDR2 (germline): SGHVS, FQNEAQ. This CDR3 has 15 residues. V was shortened by 4 bases and J by 5 bases, with 15 bases between the two germline ends. The CDR3 region has the DNA TGTGCCAGCAGCTCCCTCCGAGCCCTCAACAATGAGCAGTTCTTC. This codes for CASSSLRALNNEQFF.

J is TRBJ1-1 and V is TRBV18; 8 nucleotides agree with TRBD1. The CDR3 totals 14 residues. V lost 3 bases to trimming and J lost 3 bases; unmatched junction nucleotides: 3. From germline, CDR1 is KGHSH and CDR2 LQKENI. CDR3 coding DNA: TGTGCCAGCTCACCGACAGGGGCGGACACTGAAGCTTTCTTT. It codes for CASSPTGADTEAFF.

The chain combines TRBV7-9 with TRBJ2-1; perhaps TRBD2 as D (5 bases). V was pared by 5 bases and J by 4 bases, with 12 bases between. The CDR3 covers 14 residues. Germline lookup yields CDR1 SEHNR and CDR2 FQNEAQ (reference sequence). CDR3 bases: TGTGCCAGCAGCCAAGCGGCGGGTTACAATGAGCAGTTCTTC. This translates into CASSQAAGYNEQFF.

This rearrangement joins TRBV19 to TRBJ1-2; the D gene is possibly TRBD1 (6 bases). The CDR3 consists of 15 residues. V lost 5 bases to trimming and J lost 6 bases, with 19 bases between them. The germline gives CDR1 LNHDA, CDR2 SQIVND (reference sequence). The CDR3 nucleotides are TGTGCCAGTAGTTCGGGGGCTAGCGGGTCTGATGGCTACACCTTC. It codes for CASSSGASGSDGYTF.

This clone appeared a few times. The V gene is TRBV15, the J gene TRBJ2-7, with D tentatively TRBD1 (7 bases). The length of the CDR3 is 13 residues. Germline assignment: CDR1 LNHNV and CDR2 YYDKDF (reference sequence). Trimming removed 1 base from V and 6 bases from J, with 10 bases in between. The CDR3 region is CATSRGQGGEQYF. In DNA, the CDR3 is TGTGCCACCAGCAGAGGGCAGGGGGGCGAGCAGTACTTC. Full variable domain (outside the CDR3, taken from reference TRBV15 and TRBJ2-7): DAMVIQNPRYQVTQFGKPVTLSCSQTLNHNVMYWYQQKSSQAPKLLFHYYDKDFNNEADTPDNFQSRRPNTSFCFLDIRSPGLGDTAMYLCATSRGQGGEQYFGPGTRLTVT.

The rearrangement links TRBV18 to TRBJ2-1, with D possibly TRBD1 on 6 matching bases. CDR1 is KGHSH and CDR2 is LQKENI in the germline V gene. V shed 3 bases and J shed 5 bases, with 14 bases lying between them. The CDR3 length is 15 residues. The CDR3 DNA follows: TGTGCCAGCTCACCGGGGGCAGAGGCACACAATGAGCAGTTCTTC. It is translated as CASSPGAEAHNEQFF.

This clone was counted once. The V and J genes are TRBV7-6 and TRBJ1-4; D is unresolved. The CDR3 runs to 14 residues. Germline V gives CDR1 SGHVS, CDR2 FNYEAQ. Trimming removed 3 bases at V and 3 bases at J, with 8 bases between. CDR3 region: CASSLAAANEKLFF. In nucleotides, the CDR3 is TGTGCCAGCAGCTTGGCGGCAGCTAATGAAAAACTGTTTTTT.

This chain links TRBV19 with TRBJ2-3; 10 nucleotides align to TRBD1. This CDR3 is built from 16 residues. The germline CDR1 and CDR2 sequences are LNHDA and SQIVND (reference sequence). Germline trimming cut 4 bases from V and 4 bases from J; bases unmatched to any gene: 8. CDR3 nucleotide sequence: TGTGCCAGTAGTAAACCGGGACAGGGGACGCCAGATACGCAGTATTTT. Its protein product is CASSKPGQGTPDTQYF.

There are a few counts of this clone. This rearrangement joins TRBV5-1 to TRBJ2-7; D is perhaps TRBD1 (6 bases). The CDR3 is 12 residues long. Germline CDR1 is SGHRS and CDR2 is YFSETQ. Deletions cut 2 bases from V and 8 bases from J, with 11 bases between. DNA for the CDR3: TGCGCCAGCAGCTTCCCCCAGGGGAAGCAGTACTTC. Amino acids: CASSFPQGKQYF.

The chain couples TRBV5-1 to TRBJ2-3; 8 positions match TRBD2. CDR1 and CDR2 (germline): SGHRS, YFSETQ. CDR3 length equals 16 residues. Trimming at V came to 0 bases and at J to 2 bases, leaving 5 bases not matched to a gene. For the CDR3, the DNA is TGCGCCAGCAGCTTGGCTACTAGCGGACCCACAGATACGCAGTATTTT. Protein: CASSLATSGPTDTQYF.

The rearrangement joins TRBV4-1 to TRBJ2-1; 7 bases align to TRBD2. The germline V gene has CDR1 MGHRA and CDR2 YSYEKL. V shed 2 bases and J 2 bases; nucleotides not matched to a gene: 3. The CDR3 is 15 residues long. CDR3 nucleotide sequence: TGCGCCAGCAGCCAAAGTCTAGCGGCCTACAATGAGCAGTTCTTC. Translation gives CASSQSLAAYNEQFF.

This clone occurred a few times. This sequence joins TRBV18 and TRBJ2-7, with 8 bases matching TRBD1. The CDR3 has 14 amino acids. V lost 5 bases and J lost 2; bases outside the gene matches: 5. The germline V gene has CDR1 KGHSH and CDR2 LQKENI. The CDR3 loop reads CASSAGQVAYEQYF. In nucleotides, the CDR3 is TGTGCCAGCTCAGCGGGACAGGTTGCCTACGAGCAGTACTTC.

This chain connects TRBV10-3 to TRBJ2-1; D call uncertain. The V end was cut by 3 bases, the J end by 5 bases, with 20 bases between. In germline, CDR1 is ENHRY, CDR2 SYGVKD. CDR3 length: 17 residues. The CDR3 DNA reads as TGTGCCATCAGTGAATCTCTCAGTATTATCCACCACAATGAGCAGTTCTTC. Its protein product is CAISESLSIIHHNEQFF.

The chain recombines TRBV5-6 with TRBJ1-5; 9 nucleotides match TRBD1. The CDR3 loop spans 15 amino acids. Trimming took 4 bases from V and 5 from J; bases not matched to a gene: 7. CDR1 is SGHDT, CDR2 YYEEEE, per germline. The DNA for the CDR3 is TGTGCCAGCAGCCCGGGACAGGGTATGGATCAGCCCCAGCATTTT. This encodes CASSPGQGMDQPQHF.

The J gene is TRBJ1-4, the V gene TRBV11-2; the D gene is possibly TRBD1 (5 bases). CDR1 SGHAT and CDR2 FQNNGV come from the germline V gene. The V end lost 3 bases, the J end lost 6 bases, and 8 bases lay between the germline ends. This CDR3 has 13 amino acids. CDR3 sequence (DNA): TGTGCCAGCAGCTTTTCAGGGTATGAAAAACTGTTTTTT. This translates into CASSFSGYEKLFF.

This clone appeared a few times. The chain employs TRBV5-1 and TRBJ2-7; D not certain. The V gene's germline CDR1 is SGHRS and CDR2 YFSETQ. V was clipped by 1 base and J by 6 bases, with 5 bases between them. CDR3 length: 11 residues. CDR3 in DNA: TGCGCCAGCAGCTTGTCTTCCGAGCAGTACTTC. Protein sequence: CASSLSSEQYF.

The chain combines TRBV7-9 with TRBJ2-5, with a weak D call TRBD1 (6 bases). CDR1 and CDR2 from the germline V gene are SEHNR and FQNEAQ (reference sequence). CDR3 length equals 15 residues. V lost 5 bases to trimming and J lost 2 bases, with 15 bases between them. The CDR3 coding sequence is TGTGCCAGCAGCGCCTGGACAGTCCTTCAAGAGACCCAGTACTTC. This encodes CASSAWTVLQETQYF.

The V and J genes are TRBV19 and TRBJ2-2, with D unresolved. Germline V gene lookup returns CDR1 LNHDA and CDR2 SQIVND (reference sequence). The CDR3 is made up of 12 amino acids. The ends were cut back, 4 bases at V and 6 bases at J, with 6 bases in the middle. CDR3 sequence (DNA): TGTGCCAGTAGTACTGACTCCGGGGAGCTGTTTTTT. Translated, it gives CASSTDSGELFF.

In its sample, this clone was seen a few times. The chain employs TRBV4-1 and TRBJ2-1; weak D call: TRBD2 (6 bases). The CDR3 extends over 15 amino acids. Germline values: CDR1 MGHRA, CDR2 YSYEKL. Trimming pared 1 base from V and 4 bases from J, leaving 11 bases between. The CDR3 DNA reads TGCGCCAGCAGCCAAGGAGTTAGCGGTTACAATGAGCAGTTCTTC. It specifies CASSQGVSGYNEQFF.

The chain couples TRBV9 to TRBJ1-5; no clear D gene. Deletions cut 4 bases from V and 3 bases from J, with 14 bases between. CDR3 size: 15 residues. CDR1 is SGDLS, CDR2 YYNGEE, per germline. DNA for the CDR3: TGTGCCAGCAGCAGAAATTCGAGGGACAATCAGCCCCAGCATTTT. This codes for CASSRNSRDNQPQHF.